These 3 T cell receptor beta chains were sequenced from one sample in a study of OX40 agonist ivuxolimab in advanced cancers. The method was immunoSEQ multiplex PCR; TCRdb's version includes in-frame clones alone and lacks a portion of them. The data show 35,000 to 45,000 clones, approximately 86% seen once. The sample consisted of CD4+ or CD8+ T cells sorted from blood, taken in a trial of the OX40 agonist ivuxolimab. Receptor source: an adult with an advanced solid tumor such as melanoma, head and neck, liver or kidney cancer.

This chain joins TRBV13 and TRBJ2-1; either TRBD1 or TRBD2 may fit D (5 bases each). CDR1 and CDR2 from the germline V gene are PRHDT and FYEKMQ (reference sequence). Deletions cut 2 bases from V and 12 bases from J, with 11 bases between. The CDR3 has 12 residues. Here the CDR3 DNA reads TGTGCCAGCAGCTTAAACCGGGACCGGCAGTTCTTC. This codes for CASSLNRDRQFF.

CDR3 protein: CASSLSTVYQETQYF. CDR3 in DNA: TGTGCCAGCAGCTTAAGTACGGTTTACCAAGAGACCCAGTACTTC. The rearrangement links TRBV7-9 to TRBJ2-5; D uncertain. The CDR3 is made up of 15 amino acids. V was trimmed by 2 bases and J by 0 bases, leaving 10 bases between them. The germline gives CDR1 SEHNR, CDR2 FQNEAQ (reference sequence).

V is TRBV5-4 and J is TRBJ1-2; weak D call: TRBD1 (5 bases). V was cut by 3 bases and J by 4 bases, with 10 bases left in between. This CDR3 is built from 13 residues. The germline V gene encodes CDR1 SGHNT and CDR2 YYREEE (reference sequence). As DNA, the CDR3 is TGTGCCAGCAGCTCCGAGGGGATCTATGGCTACACCTTC. This encodes CASSSEGIYGYTF. Based on the CDR3 plus reference TRBV5-4 and TRBJ1-2, the full variable domain is ETGVTQSPTHLIKTRGQQVTLRCSSQSGHNTVSWYQQALGQGPQFIFQYYREEENGRGNFPPRFSGLQFPNYSSELNVNALELDDSALYLCASSSEGIYGYTFGSGTRLTVV.